Below are 9 T cell receptor beta chains sequenced from a single sample in a study of shared clonotypes between healthy human individuals. Assay used: immunoSEQ multiplex PCR; TCRdb lists only in-frame clones, some missing. The sample shows about 1.4 million clones, roughly 95% of them seen only once. The sequenced sample consisted of naive CD4+ T cells sorted from blood. Noted subset: CD45RA+ positively selected. The receptors shown here come from a man aged 25 to 45 in good health.

This chain links TRBV5-4 with TRBJ2-1, with D unclear. CDR3 length: 15 amino acids. Trimming removed 3 bases at V and 0 bases at J, with 10 bases between. Germline CDR1 and CDR2: SGHNT and YYREEE (reference sequence). The CDR3 DNA follows: TGTGCCAGCAGCTCGGAAGTTAGCTCCTACAATGAGCAGTTCTTC. The encoded protein is CASSSEVSSYNEQFF.

CDR3 nucleotides: TGTGCCAGCAGCTTGGTCACCGGGACAGGGGGCCACGAGCAGTACTTC. Encoded protein: CASSLVTGTGGHEQYF. This chain uses TRBV5-8 with TRBJ2-7; TRBD1 aligns across 12 bases. Germline V gives CDR1 SGHTS, CDR2 YDEGEE. This CDR3 is 16 amino acids long. The V gene end was trimmed by 0 bases and the J gene end by 5 bases; junction bases not matched to a gene: 6.

This sequence joins TRBV6-4 and TRBJ1-5; maybe TRBD1 (6 bases). The ends were cut back, 4 bases at V and 4 bases at J, with 8 bases in the middle. The length of the CDR3 is 13 residues. The germline V gene encodes CDR1 MRHNA and CDR2 SNTAGT. The CDR3 spells CASSGTANQPQHF. The CDR3 DNA reads as TGTGCCAGCAGTGGGACAGCTAATCAGCCCCAGCATTTT.

The rearrangement links TRBV19 to TRBJ1-4; D remains unclear. Germline CDR1 and CDR2: LNHDA and SQIVND (reference sequence). The CDR3 is made up of 17 amino acids. Trimming left V 6 bases short and J 5 bases short, with 22 bases between. The CDR3 DNA reads as TGTGCCAGTAGACCAAGAGACATAGTCGGCGGAAATGAAAAACTGTTTTTT. Translation: CASRPRDIVGGNEKLFF.

The chain uses TRBV7-3 and TRBJ2-1, with no clear D. Germline loops: CDR1 SGHTA, CDR2 FQGTGA. The CDR3 covers 13 residues. Trimming took 5 bases from V and 5 from J, leaving 10 bases between them. CDR3 protein: CASSPPADNEQFF. The CDR3, as DNA: TGTGCCAGCAGCCCGCCCGCGGACAATGAGCAGTTCTTC.

Notes on this clone: The junction differs from germline at one of its ends, possibly a read error. The rearrangement links TRBV7-2 to TRBJ2-5; D is undetermined. The CDR3 loop spans 15 amino acids. The germline V gene has CDR1 SGHTA and CDR2 FQGNSA. The CDR3 region is CASSLSLGNQETQYF. CDR3 DNA: TGTGCCAGCAGCTTAAGTCTGGGTAACCAGGAGACCCAGTACTTC.

The chain joins TRBV5-1 to TRBJ2-2; a possible D gene is TRBD1 (6 bases). The CDR3 spans 15 residues. The V gene's germline CDR1 is SGHRS and CDR2 YFSETQ. Trimming took off 1 base at V and 4 bases at J, with 11 bases between the two ends. The CDR3 is CASSLTGMSTGELFF. CDR3 in DNA: TGCGCCAGCAGCTTGACAGGGATGAGCACCGGGGAGCTGTTTTTT.

The chain recombines TRBV6-1 with TRBJ2-1, with 7 bases identical to TRBD2. Trimming removed 4 bases from V and 9 bases from J; junction bases left unmatched: 9. The CDR3 loop spans 14 amino acids. Per germline, CDR1 MNHNS and CDR2 SASEGT. CDR3 nucleotide sequence: TGTGCCAGCAGTGGTCTAGCGGAGGTCGGTGAGCAGTTCTTC. This sequence encodes CASSGLAEVGEQFF.

This chain uses TRBV29-1 with TRBJ1-3; TRBD1 aligns across 7 bases. Germline-derived CDR1 and CDR2 are SQVTM and ANQGSEA. This CDR3 region has 13 residues. V was pared by 5 bases and J by 3 bases, with 4 bases of the junction left unmatched. CDR3 in DNA: TGCAGCGTTAGGACAGGCCGTGGAAACACCATATATTTT. Its protein is CSVRTGRGNTIYF.